These T cell receptor beta chains were read from a single sample in a study of cytomegalovirus exposure and HLA in healthy donors. The assay was immunoSEQ multiplex PCR, and TCRdb's table has in-frame clones only and misses some. Of around 150,000 clones detected, about 80% appear once; the ten largest clones hold approximately 1.6%. The sample taken for sequencing was PBMCs. Receptor source: a girl aged 10-17 years in good health and CMV-seropositive. Each CDR3 is given with its conserved first and last residue. A D gene is named only where the DNA matches it firmly. Clone size is not always given. Where it is, it says once, few, many or a class for expanded clones.

V: TRBV29-1; size: -; D: -; J: TRBJ2-2; DNA: TGCAGCGTTGAGAGGCGGCGTCAGGGGATAAACACCGGGGAGCTGTTTTTT; CDR3: CSVERRRQGINTGELFF
V: TRBV6-5; size: -; D: -; J: TRBJ2-7; DNA: TGTGCCAGCAGTTACTCTGGGGGCTTTAGCTCCTACGAGCAGTACTTC; CDR3: CASSYSGGFSSYEQYF
V: TRBV29-1; size: -; D: TRBD1; J: TRBJ1-1; DNA: TGCAGCGTTTACGACCGGTGGGGGGACAGGGGGCGGAACACTGAAGCTTTCTTT; CDR3: CSVYDRWGDRGRNTEAFF
V: TRBV9; size: -; D: -; J: TRBJ1-3; DNA: TGTGCCAGCAGCCGGGGAACTGGAAACACCATATATTTT; CDR3: CASSRGTGNTIYF
V: TRBV5-1; size: few; D: -; J: TRBJ2-2; DNA: TGCGCCAGCAGCTATAGACAGACGAACACCGGGGAGCTGTTTTTT; CDR3: CASSYRQTNTGELFF
V: TRBV7-9; size: once; D: -; J: TRBJ1-2; DNA: TGTGCCAGCAGCTTATTCGGGCGGGGAGCAGGCTATGGCTACACCTTC; CDR3: CASSLFGRGAGYGYTF
V: TRBV30; size: -; D: -; J: TRBJ1-5; DNA: TGTGCCTGGAGTGTAGGGCAGGGAGGTCAGCCCCAGCATTTT; CDR3: CAWSVGQGGQPQHF
V: TRBV18; size: -; D: -; J: TRBJ2-3; DNA: TGTGCCAGCTCATGGGACACTAGCACAGATACGCAGTATTTT; CDR3: CASSWDTSTDTQYF
V: TRBV29-1; size: -; D: TRBD1; J: TRBJ1-2; DNA: TGCAGCGCGGGCCGACAGGGTAACTATGGCTACACCTTC; CDR3: CSAGRQGNYGYTF
V: TRBV15; size: -; D: -; J: TRBJ1-2; DNA: TGTGCCACCAGCAGAGGGGGCAGGGCCGATGGCTACACCTTC; CDR3: CATSRGGRADGYTF
V: TRBV11-2; size: -; D: TRBD1; J: TRBJ2-3; DNA: TGTGCCAGCAGCTTGGGGACAGGGGGATTCCCGGGGTATTTT; CDR3: CASSLGTGGFPGYF
V: TRBV6-6; size: -; D: -; J: TRBJ1-5; DNA: TGTGCCAGCAGTTACCCTCCGGATCAGCCCCAGCATTTT; CDR3: CASSYPPDQPQHF
V: TRBV9; size: once; D: -; J: TRBJ1-1; DNA: TGTGCCAGCAGCGTAGCTCCGGGGGGGACTGAAGCTTTCTTT; CDR3: CASSVAPGGTEAFF
V: TRBV5-4; size: -; D: -; J: TRBJ2-5; DNA: TGTGCCAGCAGCCGAGGACAAGAGACCCAGTACTTC; CDR3: CASSRGQETQYF
V: TRBV10-2; size: -; D: TRBD1; J: TRBJ2-1; DNA: TGCGCCAGCGGGGCCGGGACAGGGATATACAATGAGCAGTTCTTC; CDR3: CASGAGTGIYNEQFF
V: TRBV29-1; size: -; D: TRBD1; J: TRBJ1-4; DNA: TGCAGCGTTGGACAGGGCGATGAAAAACTGTTTTTT; CDR3: CSVGQGDEKLFF
V: TRBV7-9; size: -; D: TRBD2; J: TRBJ2-7; DNA: TGTGCCAGCAGCCCCCCGTTTAGCGGGCTCTCCTACGAGCAGTACTTC; CDR3: CASSPPFSGLSYEQYF
V: TRBV5-1; size: -; D: TRBD1; J: TRBJ2-5; DNA: TGCGCCAGCAGCCTTGGACAGGGCCAAGAGACCCAGTACTTC; CDR3: CASSLGQGQETQYF
V: TRBV27; size: few; D: -; J: TRBJ1-2; DNA: TGTGCCAGCAGTGGTACAGGTTCGGGTAACTATGGCTACACCTTC; CDR3: CASSGTGSGNYGYTF
V: TRBV7-8; size: -; D: -; J: TRBJ1-1; DNA: TGTGCCAGCAGCTTAACGCGGTTAGACACTGAAGCTTTCTTT; CDR3: CASSLTRLDTEAFF
V: TRBV7-2; size: -; D: TRBD2; J: TRBJ2-5; DNA: TGTGCCAGCAGCCCCTCCCCGACTAGCGGGGGCCAAGAGACCCAGTACTTC; CDR3: CASSPSPTSGGQETQYF
V: TRBV10-3; size: -; D: TRBD1; J: TRBJ1-1; DNA: TGTGCCACCAAGGGGGCCGTGAACACTGAAGCTTTCTTT; CDR3: CATKGAVNTEAFF
V: TRBV29-1; size: once; D: TRBD1; J: TRBJ1-1; DNA: TGCAGTGTTGTAGGGGGCGCGGGGACTGAAGCTTTCTTT; CDR3: CSVVGGAGTEAFF
V: TRBV28; size: -; D: -; J: TRBJ2-7; DNA: TGTGCCAGCAGTTTCGGATGGGCTGCCTACGAGCAGTACTTC; CDR3: CASSFGWAAYEQYF
V: TRBV7-9; size: -; D: -; J: TRBJ2-5; DNA: TGTGCCAGCAGCTTACGTTGGGGGAGGGAGACCCAGTACTTC; CDR3: CASSLRWGRETQYF
V: TRBV15; size: -; D: TRBD2; J: TRBJ2-4; DNA: TGTGCCACCAGCCTTCCCAGGGAGGGGCGAAACATTCAGTACTTC; CDR3: CATSLPREGRNIQYF
V: TRBV5-1; size: -; D: TRBD2; J: TRBJ2-1; DNA: TGCGCCAGCAGCTTGATGCCTAGCGGGACCTCCTACAATGAGCAGTTCTTC; CDR3: CASSLMPSGTSYNEQFF
V: TRBV29-1; size: few; D: -; J: TRBJ1-1; DNA: TGCAGCGCATCCGGGTTGAACACTGAAGCTTTCTTT; CDR3: CSASGLNTEAFF
V: TRBV18; size: -; D: TRBD1; J: TRBJ1-3; DNA: TGTGCCAGCTCACCGCCCGGGACAGGGTCTGGAAACACCATATATTTT; CDR3: CASSPPGTGSGNTIYF
V: TRBV7-3; size: -; D: TRBD1; J: TRBJ1-2; DNA: TGTGCCAGCAGCTTAACGATAAGGACAGGGGGGGATGGCTACACCTTC; CDR3: CASSLTIRTGGDGYTF
V: TRBV4-2; size: -; D: TRBD2; J: TRBJ2-1; DNA: TGTGCCAGCAGCCAAGATGGCTCTAGCGGGTACAATGAGCAGTTCTTC; CDR3: CASSQDGSSGYNEQFF
V: TRBV28; size: -; D: TRBD1; J: TRBJ2-6; DNA: TGTGCCAGCAGTTTTTTAACTCCCCAGGGACAGGGACATACTGGGGCCAACGTCCTGACTTTC; CDR3: CASSFLTPQGQGHTGANVLTF
V: TRBV9; size: few; D: -; J: TRBJ1-2; DNA: TGTGCCAGCAGCGTAGCTATTGGAGTAAACTATGGCTACACCTTC; CDR3: CASSVAIGVNYGYTF
V: TRBV5-1; size: -; D: TRBD2; J: TRBJ2-3; DNA: TGCGCCAGCAGCCAGCGACTAGCGGGGGGATACGCAGATACGCAGTATTTT; CDR3: CASSQRLAGGYADTQYF
V: TRBV6-5; size: -; D: TRBD1; J: TRBJ1-2; DNA: TGTGCCAGCAGTTACCAGGACAGGGTTGGCTACACCTTC; CDR3: CASSYQDRVGYTF
V: TRBV29-1; size: -; D: -; J: TRBJ1-1; DNA: TGCAGCCCCCTTCGGGGAGCGGTAGGGACTGAAGCTTTCTTT; CDR3: CSPLRGAVGTEAFF
V: TRBV7-3; size: -; D: TRBD2; J: TRBJ2-1; DNA: TGTGCCAGCAGCTTGGCGGGACTAGCGGGGACCTACAATGAGCAGTTCTTC; CDR3: CASSLAGLAGTYNEQFF
V: TRBV6-5; size: -; D: TRBD2; J: TRBJ2-3; DNA: TGTGCCAGCAGTTACCGCGGGAGGGCGACAGATACGCAGTATTTT; CDR3: CASSYRGRATDTQYF
V: TRBV7-9; size: -; D: TRBD2; J: TRBJ2-5; DNA: TGTGCCAGCAGCCCGGGACTAGCAGAACAAGAGACCCAGTACTTC; CDR3: CASSPGLAEQETQYF
V: TRBV6-1; size: -; D: -; J: TRBJ2-2; DNA: TGTGCCAGCAGCCCGGGACTGGTTAACACCGGGGAGCTGTTTTTT; CDR3: CASSPGLVNTGELFF
V: TRBV27; size: -; D: TRBD1; J: TRBJ2-7; DNA: TGTGCCAGCAGTTCCGTGACAGGGCGGTACGAGCAGTACTTC; CDR3: CASSSVTGRYEQYF
V: TRBV15; size: -; D: TRBD1; J: TRBJ1-1; DNA: TGTGCCACCAGCCCGAGACAGGGGGGTACTGAAGCTTTCTTT; CDR3: CATSPRQGGTEAFF